These 15 T cell receptor beta chains share one sample of origin, sequenced in a study of T cells in women clearing cervical HPV infection. Produced via immunoSEQ multiplex PCR; TCRdb's table is partial and in-frame only. Its clone listing holds some 39,000 clones. The specimen sequenced was blood buffy coat. These receptors originate from a woman aged 18 to 75 with a cervical HPV16 infection that either progressed to CIN3+ or cleared (not recorded which).

On this clone: The junction differs from germline at one of its ends, possibly a read error. The read terminates 3 residues ahead of where the CDR3 ends, so the germline J gene completes it. The V and J genes are TRBV4-2 and TRBJ2-6; 9 bases are a match to TRBD1. The CDR3 totals 17 residues. The V gene's germline CDR1 is LGHNA and CDR2 YNFKEQ. The CDR3 region is CASSQQGAALGANVLTF. The part of the CDR3 DNA that was read is TGCGCCAGCAGCCAACAGGGGGCCGCCCTTGGGGCCAACGTC.

Note on this clone: At one boundary the junction diverges from the germline segment, which might be a read error. The CDR3 goes on 3 residues after the read ends, and that part is filled in from the germline J gene. The V and J genes are TRBV4-2 and TRBJ2-1; 8 bases fit TRBD2. The CDR3 covers 16 residues. CDR1 and CDR2 from the germline V gene are LGHNA and YNFKEQ. The CDR3 DNA, read in part, is TGCGCCAGCAGCCAAGAGGGCGGGGGGCCTTACAATGAG. This gives the protein CASSQEGGGPYNE. The CDR3 reads in full as CASSQEGGGPYNEQFF.

Comments on this clone: Coverage ceases 3 residues before the CDR3 finishes, and the germline J gene fills in the end. The chain combines TRBV14 with TRBJ1-3; D unresolved. The CDR3 totals 15 residues. Germline assignment: CDR1 SGHDN and CDR2 FVKESK. The ends were cut back, 4 bases at V and 4 bases at J, with 14 bases in the middle. CDR3 residues: CASSRHIGWGNTIYF. The sequenced part of the CDR3 DNA is TGTGCCAGCAGCCGCCATATAGGGTGGGGAAACACC.

Remarks on this clone: The read ends 3 residues before the CDR3 terminus; that terminus is restored from the germline J gene. The chain uses TRBV10-1 and TRBJ1-1, with a weak D call TRBD1 (6 bases). CDR3 length equals 14 residues. Germline values: CDR1 WNHNN, CDR2 SYGVQD (reference sequence). V shed 0 bases and J shed 4 bases, with 9 bases lying between them. CDR3 DNA, as far as it was read: TGCGCCAGCAGTGAGTCGGGACAAAGCACTGAA. Translation gives CASSESGQSTE. The complete CDR3 protein is CASSESGQSTEAFF.

Of note for this clone: The CDR3 end is not reached by the read, which stops 3 residues before it; the germline J gene fills it in. This chain links TRBV20-1 with TRBJ2-3, with TRBD1 matching 9 bases. In germline, CDR1 is DFQATT, CDR2 SNEGSKA (reference sequence). The CDR3 length is 14 residues. With V trimmed by 5 bases and J by 0 bases, 3 bases remained unmatched. The CDR3 is CSAYRGRSTDTQYF. CDR3 DNA (partial): TGCAGTGCTTACAGGGGGCGCAGCACAGATACG.

On this clone itself: The CDR3 end falls 3 residues outside the read, so it is completed with the germline J gene. The chain has TRBV7-9 and TRBJ1-4; 7 nucleotides match TRBD1. Trimming cost V 0 bases and J 3 bases; bases outside gene matches: 1. This CDR3 comprises 15 residues. Per germline, CDR1 SEHNR and CDR2 FQNEAQ (reference sequence). The CDR3 region is CASSLAGQSNEKLFF. The covered CDR3 bases are TGTGCCAGCAGCTTAGCGGGACAGTCTAATGAAAAA.

In regard to this clone: The read finishes 3 residues shy of the CDR3 end, and the germline J gene is used to complete it. V is TRBV29-1 and J is TRBJ1-1; TRBD1 might be the D (6 bases). The germline V gene has CDR1 SQVTM and CDR2 ANQGSEA. Deletions cut 5 bases from V and 0 bases from J, with 10 bases between. The CDR3 contains 13 residues. Incomplete CDR3 DNA: TGCAGCGTTTGGACAGAAATGAACACTGAA. Translation: CSVWTEMNTE. The full CDR3 reads CSVWTEMNTEAFF.

Details on this clone: Read data end 3 residues before the CDR3 end; the end is taken from the germline J gene. The chain employs TRBV6-4 and TRBJ2-3; TRBD2 aligns across 13 bases. V gave up 5 bases and J gave up 4 bases; unmatched junction bases: 3. The CDR3 loop spans 15 amino acids. Germline CDR1 reads MRHNA; CDR2 reads SNTAGT. The covered CDR3 bases are TGTGCCAGCAGTCTACTAGCGGGGGGGCCAGATACG. The encoded protein is CASSLLAGGPDT. The full CDR3 is CASSLLAGGPDTQYF.

The CDR3 bases that were read are TGTGCCAGCACCCTAGCTGCGGGAAGCGGAAACACC. Translating gives CASTLAAGSGNT. The CDR3, in full, reads CASTLAAGSGNTIYF. The rearrangement links TRBV7-2 to TRBJ1-3; D is ambiguous. The read ends 3 residues before the CDR3 terminus; that terminus is restored from the germline J gene. This CDR3 contains 15 residues. The germline CDR1 and CDR2 sequences are SGHTA and FQGNSA. V was trimmed by 7 bases and J by 4 bases, leaving 17 bases between them. Full variable domain (remainder filled in from reference TRBV7-2 and TRBJ1-3): GAGVSQSPSNKVTEKGKDVELRCDPISGHTALYWYRQSLGQGLEFLIYFQGNSAPDKSGLPSDRFSAERTGGSVSTLTIQRTQQEDSAVYLCASTLAAGSGNTIYFGEGSWLTVV.

As concerns this clone: The CDR3 end falls 3 residues outside the read, so it is completed with the germline J gene. This chain connects TRBV27 to TRBJ2-5, with D possibly matching TRBD1 (5 bases). The CDR3 length is 15 residues. The V end lost 5 bases, the J end lost 5 bases, and 18 bases lay between the germline ends. Germline V gene lookup returns CDR1 MNHEY and CDR2 SMNVEV (reference sequence). The CDR3 bases that were read are TGTGCCAGCAGTCCCTCGACCCAGAAGGGGGAGACC. It translates to CASSPSTQKGET. The entire CDR3 protein is CASSPSTQKGETQYF.

Here the CDR3 reads CASSIAGLAGTTDTQYF. The DNA read from the CDR3 is TGTGCCAGTAGTATAGCGGGACTAGCGGGAACCACAGATACG. The chain has TRBV19 and TRBJ2-3; the match to TRBD2 covers 13 bases. The CDR3 end is not reached by the read, which stops 3 residues before it; the germline J gene fills it in. Germline lookup yields CDR1 LNHDA and CDR2 SQIVND (reference sequence). This CDR3 has 17 residues. V trimming: 1 base; J trimming: 2 bases; junction bases outside the gene matches: 3.

Of note for this clone: The CDR3 end is not reached by the read, which stops 3 residues before it; the germline J gene fills it in. The rearrangement links TRBV5-1 to TRBJ1-2; TRBD1 agrees at 10 bases. The CDR3 covers 16 residues. Germline V gene sequence: CDR1 SGHRS, CDR2 YFSETQ. J gave up 4 bases and V 4 bases, and 10 bases lay outside the gene matches. CDR3 DNA, as far as it was read: TGCGCCAGCAGCCCCGGGACAGGGGATTCCTTCTATGGC. The encoded protein is CASSPGTGDSFYG. In full, the CDR3 is CASSPGTGDSFYGYTF.

About this clone: The read comes to an end 3 residues before the CDR3 does, leaving the germline J gene to fill in the end. The chain links TRBV6-2 or TRBV6-3 to TRBJ2-3; 11 bases map to TRBD2. This CDR3 comprises 15 residues. V was clipped by 6 bases and J by 6 bases; unmatched bases: 8. CDR1 and CDR2 from the germline V gene are MNHEY and SVGEGT. Incomplete CDR3 DNA: TGTGCCAGCAGGCACATAGCGGGGGGGCGGGATACG. It yields the protein CASRHIAGGRDT. The full CDR3 sequence reads CASRHIAGGRDTQYF.

On this clone itself: The read gets to within 3 residues of the CDR3 end, and the germline J gene fills in the rest. The chain combines TRBV18 with TRBJ2-7; D possibly corresponds to TRBD1 (6 bases). The germline V gene encodes CDR1 KGHSH and CDR2 LQKENI. The CDR3 contains 15 residues. Trimming cost V 4 bases and J 3 bases, with 16 bases left between them. The chain's CDR3 is CASSQLDGTYYEQYF. The CDR3 bases that were read are TGTGCCAGCTCACAACTCGACGGGACATACTACGAG.

For this clone: One end of the junction does not line up with germline, which may come from a read error. The read halts 3 residues ahead of the CDR3 end, with the missing end drawn from the germline J gene. V gene TRBV4-2 combines with J gene TRBJ1-1; TRBD1 is a possible D gene (5 bases). The germline gives CDR1 LGHNA, CDR2 YNFKEQ. The length of the CDR3 is 14 residues. The CDR3 DNA, read in part, is TGCGCCAGCAGCCAAGATCCCGACAGAGATGAA. Translated, it gives CASSQDPDRDE. The CDR3 in its entirety is CASSQDPDRDEAFF.